These 24 T cell receptor beta chains originate from one sample sequenced in a study of blood T cells in healthy people across ages. Next came a second PCR, run for about 7 to 12 cycles, which used a sample-barcoded 5' primer along with a J-beta primer mix. TCRdb passed the 5' RACE reads through MiXCR, listing each CDR3 protein once. The table shows 800,000 to 950,000 distinct CDR3 sequences, with about 34% occurring only once. The sequenced sample was blood. Every receptor here comes from a man younger than 35 in good health.

The gene calls are TRBV19 and TRBJ1-2; D unresolved. The CDR3 covers 12 residues. V lost 7 bases to trimming and J lost 4 bases, with 10 bases between them. Germline CDR1 LNHDA, CDR2 SQIVND (reference sequence). The CDR3 region is CASTAAFYGYTF. For the CDR3, the DNA is TGTGCCAGTACGGCAGCATTCTATGGCTACACCTTC.

The V call is TRBV11-1, the J call TRBJ1-1, with 7 bases aligning to TRBD1. From germline, CDR1 is SGHAT and CDR2 FQDESV (reference sequence). The CDR3 consists of 16 residues. Trimming removed 2 bases from V and 1 base from J; junction bases left unmatched: 7. The CDR3 sequence: CASSLTRGQKNTEAFF. CDR3 in DNA: TGTGCCAGCAGCTTAACCCGGGGACAGAAGAACACTGAAGCTTTCTTT.

V and J are TRBV7-2 and TRBJ2-7; D unclear. The V end was cut by 5 bases, the J end by 5 bases, with 13 bases between. The CDR3 extends over 13 amino acids. Germline CDR1 is SGHTA and CDR2 is FQGNSA. The CDR3 DNA sequence: TGTGCCAGCAGCGTAGAGTTCCGGAACGAGCAGTACTTC. This translates into CASSVEFRNEQYF.

The chain is built from TRBV5-1 and TRBJ2-7, with D perhaps given as TRBD1 or TRBD2 (6 bases each). V was clipped by 1 base and J by 7 bases, with 15 bases between them. Looked up from germline, CDR1 is SGHRS and CDR2 is YFSETQ. The CDR3 sequence is 14 residues long. CDR3 region: CASSLIGGLEEQYF. The CDR3 nucleotides read TGCGCCAGCAGCTTGATCGGGGGCCTGGAGGAGCAGTACTTC.

This clonotype came up a few times. The chain has TRBV4-1 and TRBJ2-3; 9 nucleotides line up with TRBD2. V was pared by 5 bases and J by 4 bases, with 4 bases of the junction left unmatched. The CDR3 has 14 amino acids. The V gene's germline CDR1 is MGHRA and CDR2 YSYEKL. The CDR3 is CASSTGLAPDTQYF. The CDR3 DNA sequence: TGCGCCAGCAGCACGGGACTAGCTCCAGATACGCAGTATTTT.

The rearrangement uses TRBV12-3 or TRBV12-4 and TRBJ2-1, with D unclear. The better agreement between TRBJ2-7 and the DNA end casts doubt on the J call. This CDR3 is 17 amino acids long. The CDR3 is CASSPQLDVGSYNEQYF. The CDR3 DNA reads TGTGCCAGCAGTCCTCAGCTGGACGTAGGATCCTACAATGAGCAGTACTTC.

The chain employs TRBV12-3 or TRBV12-4 and TRBJ2-3; tentative D call: TRBD2 (6 bases). This CDR3 is 17 amino acids long. Trimming took 5 bases from V and 3 from J, leaving 21 bases between them. DNA for the CDR3: TGTGCCAGCAGTCTTAGCAATAGTGGGGGGATTACAGATACGCAGTATTTT. Translating gives CASSLSNSGGITDTQYF.

As to this clonotype: A read error may be the cause here, since a much bigger clone is one base away. J is TRBJ2-1 and V is TRBV12-3 or TRBV12-4; 7 nucleotides line up with TRBD2. CDR3 size: 14 residues. In DNA, the CDR3 is TGTGCCGGCAGTGATCGGACTAGTTACAATGAGCAGTTCTTC. This encodes CAGSDRTSYNEQFF.

The J gene is TRBJ1-1, the V gene TRBV10-3; 12 nucleotides line up with TRBD1. V was pared by 7 bases and J by 6 bases, with 12 bases of the junction left unmatched. Germline assignment: CDR1 ENHRY and CDR2 SYGVKD. The CDR3 contains 16 residues. CDR3 protein: CAIIKTLGQGAAEAFF. The CDR3 DNA is TGTGCCATCATAAAAACTCTGGGACAGGGGGCAGCTGAAGCTTTCTTT.

Of note for this clonotype: This clone may be a read error of a much larger clone one base away. The rearrangement joins TRBV29-1 to TRBJ2-7; possibly TRBD2 for D (5 bases). The CDR3 runs 12 residues. Germline CDR1 and CDR2: SQVTM and ANQGSEA. V shed 6 bases and J shed 7 bases, with 16 bases lying between them. The CDR3 nucleotides are TGCAGCGTGGAGGAGGTTAAGGGTGAGCAGTACTTC. Its translation is CSVEEVKGEQYF.

This clonotype came up many times. The chain links TRBV12-3 or TRBV12-4 to TRBJ1-2, with 10 bases identical to TRBD1. J lost 0 bases, V lost 5 bases, and 12 bases had no gene match. There are 18 residues in the CDR3. CDR3 sequence (DNA): TGTGCCAGCAGTACACATCGACAGGGGGCCCTCCCTAACTATGGCTACACCTTC. This sequence encodes CASSTHRQGALPNYGYTF.

There are a few counts of this clonotype. The chain is built from TRBV12-3 or TRBV12-4 and TRBJ2-2; 7 nucleotides line up with TRBD2. The CDR3 contains 14 residues. The junction had 6 bases not matched to a gene; V was cut back by 7 bases and J by 4 bases. This chain's CDR3 is CASIAGVITGELFF. DNA for the CDR3: TGTGCCAGCATTGCGGGGGTGATCACCGGGGAGCTGTTTTTT.

This clonotype has at least ten counts. The gene calls are TRBV7-2 and TRBJ1-2; D remains ambiguous. The CDR3 has 12 residues. Germline V gives CDR1 SGHTA, CDR2 FQGNSA. Trimming shortened V by 5 bases and J by 10 bases, and 14 bases separated the two germline ends. The DNA for the CDR3 is TGTGCCAGCAGCCCACGTACTGCGACCTACACCTTC. Its protein is CASSPRTATYTF.

This chain links TRBV4-1 with TRBJ1-4; the D gene is possibly TRBD1 (5 bases). Per germline, CDR1 MGHRA and CDR2 YSYEKL. The ends were cut back, 4 bases at V and 7 bases at J, with 34 bases in the middle. The CDR3 runs 21 residues. CDR3 loop: CASSPPKGWGRVSSWAEKLFF. The CDR3, as DNA: TGCGCCAGCAGCCCCCCTAAAGGGTGGGGCAGGGTTTCGTCCTGGGCTGAAAAACTGTTTTTT.

This clonotype has a single count. V is TRBV20-1 and J is TRBJ2-5, with a tentative D call TRBD2 (6 bases). V dropped 7 bases and J dropped 11 bases, with 17 bases sitting between them. This CDR3 is 11 amino acids long. Germline CDR1 is DFQATT and CDR2 is SNEGSKA (reference sequence). CDR3: CSGIWGDEQYF. CDR3 DNA: TGCAGTGGCATCTGGGGGGATGAGCAGTACTTC.

The DNA for the CDR3 is TGTGCCAGCAGCCCATGGGGACGGCCCCACAATGAGCAGTTCTTC. Protein: CASSPWGRPHNEQFF. The chain links TRBV12-3 or TRBV12-4 to TRBJ2-1; the D call may be TRBD1 or TRBD2 (5 bases each). CDR3 length equals 15 residues. V lost 6 bases and J 5 bases, leaving 17 bases between the germline ends.

This clonotype was counted a few times. The V and J genes are TRBV10-3 and TRBJ2-7; 12 bases align to TRBD2. This CDR3 region has 14 residues. Germline V lookup: CDR1 ENHRY, CDR2 SYGVKD. Trimming removed 7 bases from V and 3 bases from J; junction bases left unmatched: 4. The CDR3 region has the DNA TGTGCCATCAATACTAGCGGGGGGTTCTACGAGCAGTACTTC. It yields the protein CAINTSGGFYEQYF.

The rearrangement uses TRBV7-3 and TRBJ1-3; the D gene is possibly TRBD1 (5 bases). Germline V gene lookup returns CDR1 SGHTA and CDR2 FQGTGA. V was pared by 5 bases and J by 7 bases, with 12 bases between. The CDR3 is made up of 13 amino acids. The CDR3 is CASSGQGQNTIYF. CDR3 bases: TGTGCCAGCAGCGGCCAGGGTCAGAACACCATATATTTT. Filled out from reference TRBV7-3 and TRBJ1-3, the complete variable domain reads GAGVSQTPSNKVTEKGKYVELRCDPISGHTALYWYRQSLGQGPEFLIYFQGTGAADDSGLPNDRFFAVRPEGSVSTLKIQRTERGDSAVYLCASSGQGQNTIYFGEGSWLTVV.

Many counts were recorded for this clonotype. The V gene is TRBV29-1, the J gene TRBJ2-3; 7 bases are shared with TRBD2. The germline V gene has CDR1 SQVTM and CDR2 ANQGSEA. There are 15 residues in the CDR3. V trimming: 7 bases; J trimming: 2 bases; junction bases outside the gene matches: 12. This CDR3 is CSGAPTSDYTDTQYF. The CDR3 region has the DNA TGCAGCGGCGCCCCAACTAGCGACTACACAGATACGCAGTATTTT.

In this sample, this clonotype turned up a few times. The V gene is TRBV2, the J gene TRBJ1-1; weak D call: TRBD1 (5 bases). The CDR3 sequence is 17 residues long. The V gene lost 4 bases and the J gene lost 0 bases, with 18 bases spanning the gap. Germline-derived CDR1 and CDR2 are SNHLY and FYNNEI. The CDR3 region has the DNA TGTGCCAGCAGTGCCCCCTTGTCCAGACAGATGAACACTGAAGCTTTCTTT. It specifies CASSAPLSRQMNTEAFF. Looking up the rest from reference TRBV2 and TRBJ1-1 gives the full variable domain: EPEVTQTPSHQVTQMGQEVILRCVPISNHLYFYWYRQILGQKVEFLVSFYNNEISEKSEIFDDQFSVERPDGSNFTLKIRSTKLEDSAMYFCASSAPLSRQMNTEAFFGQGTRLTVV.

This clonotype was recorded a few times. V is TRBV20-1 and J is TRBJ1-2, with D perhaps matching TRBD1 (5 bases). Trimming took 0 bases from V and 2 from J, leaving 19 bases between them. Germline V gene sequence: CDR1 DFQATT, CDR2 SNEGSKA (reference sequence). There are 17 residues in the CDR3. DNA for the CDR3: TGCAGTGCTAGAGACGTCGTGCGCCAGGGAGGGAACTATGGCTACACCTTC. It yields the protein CSARDVVRQGGNYGYTF.

This clonotype was seen at least ten times. The genes are TRBV11-2 and TRBJ2-5; D may match TRBD1 or TRBD2 (5 bases each). The CDR3 extends over 13 amino acids. V shed 5 bases and J shed 5 bases, with 12 bases lying between them. The V gene's germline CDR1 is SGHAT and CDR2 FQNNGV. CDR3 residues: CASSPGSGETQYF. The CDR3 DNA sequence: TGTGCCAGCAGCCCAGGGTCGGGGGAGACCCAGTACTTC.

This clonotype was observed at least ten times. V is TRBV12-3 or TRBV12-4 and J is TRBJ2-5; TRBD2 might be the D (5 bases). The V end was cut by 2 bases, the J end by 1 base, with 8 bases between. The CDR3 extends over 14 amino acids. CDR3 sequence reads: CASSLLGVQETQYF. The CDR3 DNA reads TGTGCCAGCAGTTTACTGGGAGTCCAAGAGACCCAGTACTTC.

The rearrangement links TRBV20-1 to TRBJ2-3; 7 bases are a match to TRBD2. This CDR3 region has 13 residues. Germline assignment: CDR1 DFQATT and CDR2 SNEGSKA (reference sequence). V shed 7 bases and J 2 bases; nucleotides not matched to a gene: 6. The CDR3 DNA reads TGCAGTGTCGGGAGGCGGACCACAGATACGCAGTATTTT. It translates to CSVGRRTTDTQYF.